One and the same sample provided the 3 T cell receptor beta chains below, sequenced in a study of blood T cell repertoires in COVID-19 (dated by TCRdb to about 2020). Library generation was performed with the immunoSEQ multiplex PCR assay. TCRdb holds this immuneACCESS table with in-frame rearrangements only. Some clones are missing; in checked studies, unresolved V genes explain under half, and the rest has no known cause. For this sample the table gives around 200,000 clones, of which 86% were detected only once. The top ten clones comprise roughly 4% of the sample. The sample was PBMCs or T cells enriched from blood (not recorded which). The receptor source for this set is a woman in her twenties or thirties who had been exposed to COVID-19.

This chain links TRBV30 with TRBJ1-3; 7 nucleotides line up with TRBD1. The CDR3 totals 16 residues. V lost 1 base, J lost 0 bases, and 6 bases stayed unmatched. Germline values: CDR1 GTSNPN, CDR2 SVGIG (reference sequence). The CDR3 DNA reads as TGTGCCTGGAGTGCGCGACAGGGCCTCTCTGGAAACACCATATATTTT. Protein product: CAWSARQGLSGNTIYF.

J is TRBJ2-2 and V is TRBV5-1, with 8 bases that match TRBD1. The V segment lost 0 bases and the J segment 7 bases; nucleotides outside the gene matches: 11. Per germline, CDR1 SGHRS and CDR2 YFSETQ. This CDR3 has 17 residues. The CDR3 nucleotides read TGCGCCAGCAGCTTGGTCAACCCAGGGGGCGCTGGCGGGGAGCTGTTTTTT. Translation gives CASSLVNPGGAGGELFF.

The CDR3 region has the DNA TGTGCCAGCAGTGGGTCCGGGGGGACTGAAGCTTTCTTT. Translating it yields CASSGSGGTEAFF. V and J are TRBV2 and TRBJ1-1, with D possibly TRBD1 on 5 matching bases. Germline CDR1 is SNHLY and CDR2 is FYNNEI. V was trimmed by 4 bases and J by 5 bases, leaving 11 bases between them. The CDR3 sequence is 13 residues long.